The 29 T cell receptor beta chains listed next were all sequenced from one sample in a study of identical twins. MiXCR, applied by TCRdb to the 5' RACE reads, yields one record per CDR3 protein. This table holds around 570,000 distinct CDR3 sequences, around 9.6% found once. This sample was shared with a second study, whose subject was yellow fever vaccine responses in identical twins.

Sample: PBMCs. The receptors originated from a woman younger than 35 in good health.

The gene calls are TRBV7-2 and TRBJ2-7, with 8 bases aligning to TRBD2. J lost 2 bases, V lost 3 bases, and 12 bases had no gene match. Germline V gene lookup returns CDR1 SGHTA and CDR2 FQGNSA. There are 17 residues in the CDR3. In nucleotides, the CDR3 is TGTGCCAGCAGCTTGACTAGCGCGAGGCAAATTACCTACGAGCAGTACTTC. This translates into CASSLTSARQITYEQYF.

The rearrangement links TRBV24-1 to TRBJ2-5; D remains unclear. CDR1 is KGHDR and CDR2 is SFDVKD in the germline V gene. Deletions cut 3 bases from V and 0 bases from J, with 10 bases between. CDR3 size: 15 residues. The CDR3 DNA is TGTGCCACCAGTGATCCCCGGGCCAACCAAGAGACCCAGTACTTC. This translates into CATSDPRANQETQYF.

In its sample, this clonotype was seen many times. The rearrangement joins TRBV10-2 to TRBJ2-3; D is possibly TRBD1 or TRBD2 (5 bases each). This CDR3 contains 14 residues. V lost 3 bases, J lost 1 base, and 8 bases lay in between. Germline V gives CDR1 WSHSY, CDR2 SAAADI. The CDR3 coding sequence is TGCGCCAGCAGTGAAGTGGGGGGCACAGATACGCAGTATTTT. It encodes CASSEVGGTDTQYF.

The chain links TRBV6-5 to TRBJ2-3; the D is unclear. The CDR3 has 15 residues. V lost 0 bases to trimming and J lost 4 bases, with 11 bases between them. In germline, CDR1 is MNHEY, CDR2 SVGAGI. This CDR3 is CASSYSMSWADTQYF. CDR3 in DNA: TGTGCCAGCAGTTACTCGATGTCTTGGGCAGATACGCAGTATTTT.

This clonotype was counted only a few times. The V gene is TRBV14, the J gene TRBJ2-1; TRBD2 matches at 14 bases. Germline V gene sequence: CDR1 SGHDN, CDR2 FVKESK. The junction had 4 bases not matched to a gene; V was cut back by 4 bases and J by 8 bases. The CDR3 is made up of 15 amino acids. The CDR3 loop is CASSLGLAGGHEQFF. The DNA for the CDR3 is TGTGCCAGCAGCCTCGGACTAGCGGGAGGACATGAGCAGTTCTTC. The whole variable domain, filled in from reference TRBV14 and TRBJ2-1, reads EAGVTQFPSHSVIEKGQTVTLRCDPISGHDNLYWYRRVMGKEIKFLLHFVKESKQDESGMPNNRFLAERTGGTYSTLKVQPAELEDSGVYFCASSLGLAGGHEQFFGPGTRLTVL.

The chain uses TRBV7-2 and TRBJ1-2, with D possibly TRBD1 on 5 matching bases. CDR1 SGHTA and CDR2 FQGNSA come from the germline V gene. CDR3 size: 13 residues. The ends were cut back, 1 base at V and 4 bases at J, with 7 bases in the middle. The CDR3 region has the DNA TGTGCCAGCAGCTTAGTCACAGGCTATGGCTACACCTTC. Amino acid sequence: CASSLVTGYGYTF.

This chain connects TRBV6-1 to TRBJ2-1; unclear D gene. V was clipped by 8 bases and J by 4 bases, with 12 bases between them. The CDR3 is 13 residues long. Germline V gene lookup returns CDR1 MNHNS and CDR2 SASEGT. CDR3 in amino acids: CASSGLWYNEQFF. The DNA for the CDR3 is TGTGCCAGCTCAGGCCTCTGGTACAATGAGCAGTTCTTC.

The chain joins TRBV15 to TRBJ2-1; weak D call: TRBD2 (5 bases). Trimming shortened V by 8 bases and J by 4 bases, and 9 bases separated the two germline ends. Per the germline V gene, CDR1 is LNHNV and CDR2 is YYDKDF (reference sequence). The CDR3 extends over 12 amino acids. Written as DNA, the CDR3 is TGTGCCACCGACGGAGGTTACAATGAGCAGTTCTTC. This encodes CATDGGYNEQFF.

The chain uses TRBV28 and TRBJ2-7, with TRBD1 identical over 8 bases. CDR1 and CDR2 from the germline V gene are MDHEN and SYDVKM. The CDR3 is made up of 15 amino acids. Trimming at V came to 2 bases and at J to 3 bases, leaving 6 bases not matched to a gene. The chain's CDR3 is CASSLRTGPLYEQYF. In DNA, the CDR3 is TGTGCCAGCAGTTTAAGGACAGGGCCCCTCTACGAGCAGTACTTC.

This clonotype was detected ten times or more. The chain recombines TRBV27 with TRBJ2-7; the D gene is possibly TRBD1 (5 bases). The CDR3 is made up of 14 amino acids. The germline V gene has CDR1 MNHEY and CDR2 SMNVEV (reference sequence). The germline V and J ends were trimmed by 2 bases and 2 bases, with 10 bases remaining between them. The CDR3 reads CASSLRGRAYEQYF. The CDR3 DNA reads TGTGCCAGCAGTTTAAGGGGAAGGGCCTACGAGCAGTACTTC.

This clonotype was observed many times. The CDR3 region has the DNA TGTGCCAGCAGTTTACTGGAGCGCACAGATACGCAGTATTTT. As protein: CASSLLERTDTQYF. The chain carries TRBV12-3 or TRBV12-4 and TRBJ2-3, with D uncertain. The CDR3 runs 14 residues. Trimming took off 2 bases at V and 1 base at J, with 7 bases between the two ends.

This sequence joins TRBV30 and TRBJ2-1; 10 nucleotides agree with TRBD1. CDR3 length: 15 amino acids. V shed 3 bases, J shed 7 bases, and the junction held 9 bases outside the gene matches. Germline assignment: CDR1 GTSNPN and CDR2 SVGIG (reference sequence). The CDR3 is CAWSDDRGLPNEQFF. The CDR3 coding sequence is TGTGCCTGGAGCGACGACAGGGGGCTTCCAAATGAGCAGTTCTTC.

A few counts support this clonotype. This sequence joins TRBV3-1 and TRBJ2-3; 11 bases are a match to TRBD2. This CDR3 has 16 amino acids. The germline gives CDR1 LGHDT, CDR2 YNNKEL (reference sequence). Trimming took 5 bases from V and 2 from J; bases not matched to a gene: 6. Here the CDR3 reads CASSVSSGRATDTQYF. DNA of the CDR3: TGTGCCAGCAGCGTAAGTAGCGGGAGGGCCACAGATACGCAGTATTTT.

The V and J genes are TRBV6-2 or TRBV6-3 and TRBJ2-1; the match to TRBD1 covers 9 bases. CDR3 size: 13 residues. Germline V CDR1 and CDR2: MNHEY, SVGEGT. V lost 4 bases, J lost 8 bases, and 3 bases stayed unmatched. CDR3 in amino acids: CASSWTGVDEQFF. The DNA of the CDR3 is TGTGCCAGCAGTTGGACAGGGGTGGATGAGCAGTTCTTC.

This CDR3 is CATSRDLLPSGGADTQYF. The CDR3 DNA reads TGTGCCACCAGCAGAGATCTTTTACCTAGCGGGGGGGCAGATACGCAGTATTTT. The V gene is TRBV15, the J gene TRBJ2-3, with 12 bases aligning to TRBD2. This CDR3 spans 18 amino acids. J was trimmed by 4 bases and V by 0 bases; bases with no gene match: 8. Germline CDR1 and CDR2: LNHNV and YYDKDF (reference sequence). Filled out from reference TRBV15 and TRBJ2-3, the complete variable domain reads DAMVIQNPRYQVTQFGKPVTLSCSQTLNHNVMYWYQQKSSQAPKLLFHYYDKDFNNEADTPDNFQSRRPNTSFCFLDIRSPGLGDTAMYLCATSRDLLPSGGADTQYFGPGTRLTVL.

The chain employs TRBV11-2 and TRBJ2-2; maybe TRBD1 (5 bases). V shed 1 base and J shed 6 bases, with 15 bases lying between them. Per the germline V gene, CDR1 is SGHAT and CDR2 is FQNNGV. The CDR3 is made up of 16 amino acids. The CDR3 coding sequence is TGTGCCAGCAGCTTAGTGGGGCGGAAAACCCCCGGGGAGCTGTTTTTT. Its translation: CASSLVGRKTPGELFF.

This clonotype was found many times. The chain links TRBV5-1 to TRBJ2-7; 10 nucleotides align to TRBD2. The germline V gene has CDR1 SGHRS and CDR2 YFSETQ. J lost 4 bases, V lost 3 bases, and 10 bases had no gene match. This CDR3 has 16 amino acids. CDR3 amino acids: CASSSDRGLARYEQYF. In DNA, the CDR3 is TGCGCCAGCAGCTCCGACCGGGGACTAGCGAGATACGAGCAGTACTTC.

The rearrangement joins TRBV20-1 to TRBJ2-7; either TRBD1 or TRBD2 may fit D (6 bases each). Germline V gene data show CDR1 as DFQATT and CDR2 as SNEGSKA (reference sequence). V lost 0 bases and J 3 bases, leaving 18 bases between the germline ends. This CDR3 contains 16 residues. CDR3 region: CSARDLGRTDFYEQYF. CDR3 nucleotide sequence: TGCAGTGCTAGAGATCTAGGGAGGACAGATTTCTACGAGCAGTACTTC.

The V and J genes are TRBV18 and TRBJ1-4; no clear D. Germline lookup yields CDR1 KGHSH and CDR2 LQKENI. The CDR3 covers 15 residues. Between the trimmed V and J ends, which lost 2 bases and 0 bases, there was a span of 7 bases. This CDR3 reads CASSPMAPTNEKLFF. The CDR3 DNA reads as TGTGCCAGCTCACCAATGGCACCAACTAATGAAAAACTGTTTTTT.

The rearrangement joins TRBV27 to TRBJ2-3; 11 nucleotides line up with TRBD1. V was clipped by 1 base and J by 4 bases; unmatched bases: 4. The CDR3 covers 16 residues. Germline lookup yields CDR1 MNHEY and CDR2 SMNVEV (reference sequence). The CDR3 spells CASSLYRTGGPDTQYF. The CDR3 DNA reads TGTGCCAGCAGTTTATACAGGACAGGGGGCCCAGATACGCAGTATTTT.

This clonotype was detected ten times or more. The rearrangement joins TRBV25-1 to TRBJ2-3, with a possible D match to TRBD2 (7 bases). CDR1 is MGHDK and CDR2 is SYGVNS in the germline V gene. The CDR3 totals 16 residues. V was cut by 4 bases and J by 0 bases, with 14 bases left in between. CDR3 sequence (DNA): TGTGCCAGCAGTGTGGGGGCGGGACTAAGCACAGATACGCAGTATTTT. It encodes CASSVGAGLSTDTQYF.

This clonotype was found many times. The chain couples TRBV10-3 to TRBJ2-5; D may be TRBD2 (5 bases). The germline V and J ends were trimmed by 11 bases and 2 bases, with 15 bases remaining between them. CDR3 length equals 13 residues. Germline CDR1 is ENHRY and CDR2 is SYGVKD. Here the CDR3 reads CAAAAASQETQYF. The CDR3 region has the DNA TGTGCCGCGGCAGCGGCGTCACAAGAGACCCAGTACTTC.

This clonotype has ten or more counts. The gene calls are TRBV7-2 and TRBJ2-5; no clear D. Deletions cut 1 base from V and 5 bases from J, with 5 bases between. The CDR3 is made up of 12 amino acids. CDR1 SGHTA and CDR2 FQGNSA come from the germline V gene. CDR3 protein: CASSLDWETQYF. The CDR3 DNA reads TGTGCCAGCAGCTTAGATTGGGAGACCCAGTACTTC.

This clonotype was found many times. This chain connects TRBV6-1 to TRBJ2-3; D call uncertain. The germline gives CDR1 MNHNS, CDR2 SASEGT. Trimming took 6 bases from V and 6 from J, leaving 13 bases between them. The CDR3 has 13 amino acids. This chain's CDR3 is CASRDGVWDTQYF. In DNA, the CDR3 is TGTGCCAGCAGGGACGGAGTTTGGGATACGCAGTATTTT.

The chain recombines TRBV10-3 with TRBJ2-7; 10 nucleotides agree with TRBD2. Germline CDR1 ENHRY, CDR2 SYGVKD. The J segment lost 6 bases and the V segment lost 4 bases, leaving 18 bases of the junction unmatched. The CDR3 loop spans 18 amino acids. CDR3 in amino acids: CAISATPPEASGSPEQYF. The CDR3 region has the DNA TGTGCCATCAGTGCCACCCCCCCCGAGGCTAGCGGGAGCCCCGAGCAGTACTTC.

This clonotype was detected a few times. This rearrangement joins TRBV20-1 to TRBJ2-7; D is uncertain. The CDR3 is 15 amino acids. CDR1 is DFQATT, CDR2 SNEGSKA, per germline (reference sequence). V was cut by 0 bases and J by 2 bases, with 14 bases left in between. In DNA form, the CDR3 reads TGCAGTGCTAGAGATCCGATACGGGCTACCTACGAGCAGTACTTC. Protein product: CSARDPIRATYEQYF.

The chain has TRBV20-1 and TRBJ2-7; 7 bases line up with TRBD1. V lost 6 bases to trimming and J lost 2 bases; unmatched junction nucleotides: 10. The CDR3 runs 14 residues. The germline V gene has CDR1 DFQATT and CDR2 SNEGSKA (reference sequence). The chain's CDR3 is CSARRTGVTYEQYF. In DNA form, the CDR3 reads TGCAGTGCCAGACGGACAGGCGTTACCTACGAGCAGTACTTC.

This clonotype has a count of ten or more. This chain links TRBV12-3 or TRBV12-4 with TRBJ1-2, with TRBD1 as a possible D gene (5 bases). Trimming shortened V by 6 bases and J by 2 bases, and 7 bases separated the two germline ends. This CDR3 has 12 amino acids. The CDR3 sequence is CASSRQNYGYTF. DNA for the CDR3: TGTGCCAGCAGCAGACAGAACTATGGCTACACCTTC.

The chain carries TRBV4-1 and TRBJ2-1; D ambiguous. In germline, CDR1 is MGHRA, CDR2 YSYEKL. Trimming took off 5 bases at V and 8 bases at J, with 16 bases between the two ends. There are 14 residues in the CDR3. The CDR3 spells CASSFIGVGYEQFF. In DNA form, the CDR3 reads TGCGCCAGCAGCTTCATTGGGGTAGGATATGAGCAGTTCTTC.